The 15 T cell receptor beta chains presented below share a single source sample, sequenced in a study of T cell repertoires in cytomegalovirus infection. MiXCR was run by TCRdb on the reads, yielding one entry per CDR3 protein. This table holds about 830,000 distinct CDR3 sequences, about 30% found once. Antigens of these TCRs are unknown. This specimen consisted of cultured CD8+ T cells from PBMCs, obtained from culture after CMV antigen stimulation. The receptors here all came from a human donor in good health (CMV status not recorded). Some clones in this sample may be carry-over from other donors' samples.

The CDR3: CASSLTGVYEQYV. CDR3 sequence (DNA): TGTGCCAGCAGTTTGACAGGGGTCTACGAGCAGTACGTC. The rearrangement uses TRBV28 and TRBJ2-7, with 8 positions matching TRBD1. The CDR3 has 13 amino acids. The V gene end was trimmed by 3 bases and the J gene end by 3 bases; junction bases not matched to a gene: 1. CDR1 MDHEN and CDR2 SYDVKM come from the germline V gene.

This chain uses TRBV6-2 or TRBV6-3 with TRBJ2-5; D might be TRBD2 (6 bases). Trimming removed 0 bases from V and 4 bases from J, with 12 bases in between. The CDR3 runs to 15 residues. Germline V gene lookup returns CDR1 MNHEY and CDR2 SVGEGT. CDR3 sequence reads: CASSYSNRRGETQYF. CDR3 coding DNA: TGTGCCAGCAGTTACTCGAACAGGAGGGGAGAGACCCAGTACTTC.

V gene TRBV4-1 combines with J gene TRBJ1-3; 8 nucleotides agree with TRBD1. With 1 base clipped from V and 4 bases from J, the junction kept 3 bases outside the gene matches. Germline CDR1 MGHRA, CDR2 YSYEKL. The CDR3 covers 15 residues. The DNA of the CDR3 is TGCGCCAGCAGCCAAGGGACAGGGCTCGGAAACACCATATATTTT. Translated: CASSQGTGLGNTIYF.

As regards this clonotype: A much larger clone differs by one base, so this may be a read error. The chain employs TRBV7-2 and TRBJ2-2, with D maybe TRBD1 (5 bases). Germline CDR1 and CDR2: SGHTA and FQGNSA. The CDR3 loop spans 15 amino acids. With 4 bases removed from V and 3 bases from J, the gap between germline ends came to 12 bases. CDR3 sequence reads: CASSSTERDTGELFF. CDR3 nucleotide sequence: TGTGCCAGCAGCTCGACAGAACGGGACACCGGGGAGCTGTTTTTT. The variable domain in full, completed from reference TRBV7-2 and TRBJ2-2, reads GAGVSQSPSNKVTEKGKDVELRCDPISGHTALYWYRQSLGQGLEFLIYFQGNSAPDKSGLPSDRFSAERTGGSVSTLTIQRTQQEDSAVYLCASSSTERDTGELFFGEGSRLTVL.

The chain carries TRBV6-6 and TRBJ1-1; D possibly corresponds to TRBD1 (5 bases). The CDR3 is 15 amino acids. V was shortened by 0 bases and J by 2 bases, with 10 bases between the two germline ends. Germline V gene sequence: CDR1 MNHNY, CDR2 SVGAGI (reference sequence). CDR3 nucleotide sequence: TGTGCCAGCAGTTACTCGATAGGGGAAAACACTGAAGCTTTCTTT. The encoded protein is CASSYSIGENTEAFF.

V and J are TRBV4-1 and TRBJ1-1; tentative D call: TRBD1 (5 bases). The CDR3 is 14 residues long. V lost 3 bases, J lost 4 bases, and 12 bases lay in between. Germline loops: CDR1 MGHRA, CDR2 YSYEKL. CDR3 sequence (DNA): TGCGCCAGCAGCCAGGGCAGGGCGGTCACTGAAGCTTTCTTT. The encoded protein is CASSQGRAVTEAFF.

The chain employs TRBV10-3 and TRBJ2-2, with TRBD1 identical over 7 bases. Germline CDR1 ENHRY, CDR2 SYGVKD. With 8 bases clipped from V and 6 bases from J, the junction kept 6 bases outside the gene matches. This CDR3 comprises 13 residues. The CDR3 region is CAIREQGSGELFF. CDR3 DNA sequence: TGTGCCATCCGAGAACAGGGGTCCGGGGAGCTGTTTTTT.

This chain connects TRBV2 to TRBJ2-1; 12 nucleotides align to TRBD2. Germline V lookup: CDR1 SNHLY, CDR2 FYNNEI. This CDR3 is 18 amino acids long. V lost 8 bases, J lost 6 bases, and 17 bases stayed unmatched. As DNA, the CDR3 is TGTGCCAGCGTTTTCCCGGGACTAGCGGGCCCTGGGTCCAATGAGCAGTTCTTC. Protein: CASVFPGLAGPGSNEQFF.

With respect to this clonotype: At one of its ends the junction is not consistent with the germline gene, which may arise from a read error. The chain carries TRBV5-4 and TRBJ1-2; D ambiguous. This CDR3 region has 14 residues. Per the germline V gene, CDR1 is SGHNT and CDR2 is YYREEE (reference sequence). CDR3: CASSLDQFNYSYTF. CDR3 nucleotides: TGTGCCAGCAGCTTGGACCAGTTTAACTATAGCTACACCTTC.

This rearrangement joins TRBV3-1 to TRBJ2-7, with 8 bases that match TRBD2. V was clipped by 4 bases and J by 7 bases; unmatched bases: 9. The germline V gene encodes CDR1 LGHDT and CDR2 YNNKEL (reference sequence). The CDR3 covers 14 residues. The CDR3 sequence: CASSPGGGSGEQYF. The CDR3 nucleotides read TGTGCCAGCAGCCCCGGCGGGGGGTCGGGGGAGCAGTACTTC.

The rearrangement links TRBV28 to TRBJ1-1; no clear D gene. Germline CDR1 and CDR2: MDHEN and SYDVKM. The CDR3 has 12 amino acids. V was shortened by 7 bases and J by 5 bases, with 11 bases between the two germline ends. The CDR3 nucleotides are TGTGCCAGCACCCTTTTTGGGACTGAAGCTTTCTTT. It codes for CASTLFGTEAFF.

This clonotype was detected a few times. The chain has TRBV6-6 and TRBJ2-5; 9 nucleotides agree with TRBD1. Germline V gives CDR1 MNHNY, CDR2 SVGAGI (reference sequence). Trimming cost V 5 bases and J 4 bases; bases outside gene matches: 8. This CDR3 has 15 amino acids. The CDR3 sequence is CASSPLGQGGETQYF. The CDR3 bases are TGTGCCAGCAGTCCGCTGGGACAGGGAGGAGAGACCCAGTACTTC.

The chain combines TRBV12-3 or TRBV12-4 with TRBJ1-2, with D unclear. CDR3 length: 17 residues. V lost 5 bases and J lost 3, with 22 bases in between. CDR3 coding DNA: TGTGCCAGCAGTCCAGACCCCCCAGGAGACGCTGACTATGGCTACACCTTC. Translated, it gives CASSPDPPGDADYGYTF.

This clonotype has only one observation. Since a much larger clone is just one base distant, this may be a read error. The V call is TRBV7-2, the J call TRBJ1-1, with D perhaps TRBD1 (6 bases). Germline V gene data show CDR1 as SGHTA and CDR2 as FQGNSA. The length of the CDR3 is 15 residues. Trimming left V 5 bases short and J 5 bases short, with 18 bases between. The CDR3 reads CASSEGRGARTEAFF. The DNA for the CDR3 is TGTGCCAGCAGCGAGGGACGGGGGGCTCGGACTGAAGCTTTCTTT.

This clonotype has more than one count but fewer than ten. The DNA for the CDR3 is TGTGCCAGCAGTGAGGAGGGGGGGATGCCCGATGAGCAGTTCTTC. It is translated as CASSEEGGMPDEQFF. The V call is TRBV27, the J call TRBJ2-1, with TRBD2 as a possible D gene (7 bases). The CDR3 covers 15 residues. Germline lookup yields CDR1 MNHEY and CDR2 SMNVEV (reference sequence). V lost 5 bases and J lost 8, with 19 bases in between.